These 9 T cell receptor beta chains were sequenced from one sample in a study of tumor-infiltrating lymphocytes in primary liver carcinoma. Germline DNA was extracted too, while blood RNA derived from unsorted whole blood. TCR beta cDNA was made from 500 ng total RNA with a constant-region primer. ARM-PCR was slightly modified, and three nested multiplex PCR rounds with it gave rise to the TCR beta libraries. TRBV1-TRBV30 forward primers paired with a C-beta reverse primer drove the first two PCR rounds, approximately 11 cycles each. MiXCR, run by TCRdb on the multiplex PCR reads, gives a single entry per CDR3 protein. Of nearly 200,000 distinct CDR3 sequences listed, around three fifths were seen once; the top ten hold 7% to 8.5%. Sample: peripheral blood. These receptors were collected from a woman aged 60 to 75 with primary liver carcinoma and hepatitis B virus infection.

In the case of this clonotype: This clone may be a read error of a much larger clone one base away. This rearrangement joins TRBV6-6 to TRBJ1-1; D uncertain. The CDR3 is made up of 11 amino acids. Trimming took off 2 bases at V and 5 bases at J, with 3 bases between the two ends. CDR1 is MNHNY and CDR2 is SVGAGI in the germline V gene (reference sequence). The chain's CDR3 is CASSYETEAFF. The CDR3 nucleotides are TGTGCCAGCAGTTACGAGACTGAAGCTTTCTTT.

As for this clonotype: Just one base apart from a much larger clone, this may be a read error. V and J are TRBV6-5 and TRBJ1-6; D is ambiguous. This CDR3 has 14 residues. Per germline, CDR1 MNHEY and CDR2 SVGAGI. In DNA form, the CDR3 reads TGTGCCAGCCGTTCCCGAGAGTCTTATTCACCCCCCCACTTT. It encodes CASRSRESYSPPHF.

The CDR3 spells CASSVNSGLQETQYF. In DNA, the CDR3 is TGTGCCAGCAGCGTTAATAGCGGACTCCAAGAGACCCAGTACTTC. The chain joins TRBV7-3 to TRBJ2-5; possibly TRBD2 for D (6 bases). The V and J ends lost 5 bases and 1 base respectively, with 14 bases between them. The germline CDR1 and CDR2 sequences are SGHTA and FQGTGA. The CDR3 has 15 amino acids.

On this clonotype: A single base separates this from a much larger clone, so it may be a read error. This chain uses TRBV6-5 with TRBJ1-5; TRBD1 agrees at 8 bases. The germline V gene has CDR1 MNHEY and CDR2 SVGAGI. The CDR3 has 13 residues. CDR3 amino acids: CASSSGGLVPRHF. The CDR3, as DNA: TGTGCCAGCAGTTCAGGGGGCCTTGTGCCCCGGCATTTT.

This clonotype appeared many times. V usage is TRBV29-1 and J usage is TRBJ1-2; TRBD1 might be the D (6 bases). Germline V gene data show CDR1 as SQVTM and CDR2 as ANQGSEA. The CDR3 covers 13 residues. Trimming left V 5 bases short and J 3 bases short, with 13 bases between. The CDR3: CSVQYRAHYGYTF. CDR3 in DNA: TGCAGCGTTCAATACAGGGCTCACTATGGCTACACCTTC.

This clonotype has only a few counts. A much more abundant neighbour one base away suggests this may be a read error. J is TRBJ2-7 and V is TRBV29-1, with D possibly TRBD1 on 6 matching bases. With 8 bases removed from V and 7 bases from J, the gap between germline ends came to 15 bases. The germline gives CDR1 SQVTM, CDR2 ANQGSEA. There are 11 residues in the CDR3. CDR3 sequence reads: CSSTRGQEQYF. CDR3 coding DNA: TGCAGCTCCACTAGAGGACAGGAGCAGTACTTC.

Remarks on this clonotype: This clone may be a read error of a much larger clone one base away. The chain joins TRBV5-1 to TRBJ1-1; unclear D gene. The CDR3 covers 13 residues. Trimming took 1 base from V and 5 from J, leaving 9 bases between them. CDR1 and CDR2 from the germline V gene are SGHRS and YFSETQ. CDR3 nucleotide sequence: TGCGCCAGCAGCTTGATTGGGGAAACTGAAGCTTTCTTT. Its protein product is CASSLIGETEAFF.

This clonotype was counted at least ten times. The V gene is TRBV12-5, the J gene TRBJ1-1; D gene unclear. The V end was cut by 1 base, the J end by 3 bases, with 3 bases between. There are 12 residues in the CDR3. The germline CDR1 and CDR2 sequences are LGHNT and FRNRAP. CDR3 residues: CASGLEYTEAFF. As DNA, the CDR3 is TGTGCTAGTGGTTTGGAGTACACTGAAGCTTTCTTT. Using reference TRBV12-5 and TRBJ1-1 for the parts outside the CDR3, the full variable domain is DARVTQTPRHKVTEMGQEVTMRCQPILGHNTVFWYRQTMMQGLELLAYFRNRAPLDDSGMPKDRFSAEMPDATLATLKIQPSEPRDSAVYFCASGLEYTEAFFGQGTRLTVV.

At least ten counts were recorded for this clonotype. This chain joins TRBV5-1 and TRBJ1-6, with a tentative D call TRBD1 (5 bases). The V gene's germline CDR1 is SGHRS and CDR2 YFSETQ. The length of the CDR3 is 14 residues. V was clipped by 1 base and J by 7 bases, with 9 bases between them. CDR3: CASSLQTANSPLHF. CDR3 DNA: TGCGCCAGCAGCTTGCAGACAGCCAATTCACCCCTCCACTTT.